This is a list of T cell receptor beta chains from one sample in a study of cytomegalovirus exposure and HLA in healthy donors. Using immunoSEQ multiplex PCR, the repertoire was profiled, and TCRdb retains in-frame clones only, with some absent. The sample lists under 150,000 clones, 65% to 90% occurring once. The sequenced material came from PBMCs. The receptor source for this set is a woman aged 25-40 years in good health and CMV-seronegative. Each CDR3 is given with its conserved first and last residue. D genes are given only for firm matches. Not all rows give a size; the values are once, few, many and, for expanded clones, a class.

V,D,size,J,CDR3,DNA
TRBV7-9,TRBD2,once,TRBJ2-3,CASSLTSGTDTQYF,TGTGCCAGCAGCTTAACTAGCGGCACAGATACGCAGTATTTT
TRBV6-1,NA,NA,TRBJ2-7,CASIGSLATAHEQYF,TGTGCCAGCATCGGGAGCCTAGCGACAGCTCACGAGCAGTACTTC
TRBV10-3,TRBD1,NA,TRBJ1-1,CAISDLGRGETEAFF,TGTGCCATCAGTGACCTGGGCAGGGGGGAGACTGAAGCTTTCTTT
TRBV28,NA,once,TRBJ2-7,CASGLREQYF,TGTGCCAGCGGGCTTCGCGAGCAGTACTTC
TRBV6-1,NA,once,TRBJ1-5,CASTRGASSNQPQHF,TGTGCCAGCACCCGGGGGGCCAGTAGCAATCAGCCCCAGCATTTT
TRBV6-5,TRBD1,few,TRBJ2-2,CASSWTGGNTGELFF,TGTGCCAGCAGTTGGACAGGGGGGAACACCGGGGAGCTGTTTTTT
TRBV11-3,NA,NA,TRBJ2-1,CASSLILGNEQFF,TGTGCCAGCAGCTTAATTCTCGGGAATGAGCAGTTCTTC
TRBV19,NA,NA,TRBJ1-4,CASRRQTGTNEKLFF,TGTGCCAGCCGTCGACAGACGGGAACTAATGAAAAACTGTTTTTT
TRBV19,NA,once,TRBJ1-5,CASSMAREWDNQPQHF,TGTGCCAGTAGTATGGCGCGGGAGTGGGACAATCAGCCCCAGCATTTT
TRBV7-9,TRBD2,NA,TRBJ2-4,CASSPADSGDIQYF,TGTGCCAGCAGCCCCGCGGATAGCGGGGACATTCAGTACTTC